This TCR beta chain was documented in a study of shared clonotypes between healthy human individuals. Study details: CD4 naive cells filled three plates per donor, CD4 memory three, CD8 naive two and CD8 memory one.

Study-wide points: In having few donors, the study represented limited genetic and exposure-history diversity.

Note on this clone: The antigen remains undetermined.

Samples underwent the assay at deep level. The method was immunoSEQ multiplex PCR; TCRdb's version includes in-frame clones alone and lacks a portion of them. This table holds 85,000 to 100,000 clones, under 70% found once. Germline V gives CDR1 MNHNS, CDR2 SASEGT. The CDR3 has 15 amino acids. Trimming stripped 2 bases from V and 5 bases from J, with 16 bases between. The sample comprised memory CD8+ T cells sorted from blood. Described subset: CD45RO+ cells pooled with CCR7-negative TemRA cells. The TCR was taken from a man between 25 and 39 years old in good health. J is TRBJ2-7 and V is TRBV6-1; perhaps D is TRBD1 or TRBD2 (7 bases each). CDR3 residues: CASSELGGDSDEQYF. The CDR3, as DNA: TGTGCCAGCAGTGAATTAGGGGGGGACAGTGACGAGCAGTACTTC.